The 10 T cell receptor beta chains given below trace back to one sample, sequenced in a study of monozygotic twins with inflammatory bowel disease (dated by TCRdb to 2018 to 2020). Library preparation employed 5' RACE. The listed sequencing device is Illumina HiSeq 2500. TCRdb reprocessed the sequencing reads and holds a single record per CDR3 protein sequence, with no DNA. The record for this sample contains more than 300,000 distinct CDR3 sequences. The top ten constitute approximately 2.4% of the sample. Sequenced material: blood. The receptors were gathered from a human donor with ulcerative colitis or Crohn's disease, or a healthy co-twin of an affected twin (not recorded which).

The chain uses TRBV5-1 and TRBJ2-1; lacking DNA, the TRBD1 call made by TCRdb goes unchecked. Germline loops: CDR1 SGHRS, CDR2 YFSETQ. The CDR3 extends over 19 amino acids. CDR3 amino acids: CASSQRSPGGVSSYNEQFF.

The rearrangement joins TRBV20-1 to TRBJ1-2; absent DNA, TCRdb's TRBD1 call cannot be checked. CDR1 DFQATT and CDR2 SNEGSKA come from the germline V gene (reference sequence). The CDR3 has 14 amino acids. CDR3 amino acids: CSARRITGPPGYTF.

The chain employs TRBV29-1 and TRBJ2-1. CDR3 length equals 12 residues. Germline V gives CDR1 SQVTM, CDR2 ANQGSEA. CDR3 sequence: CSVASSYNEQFF.

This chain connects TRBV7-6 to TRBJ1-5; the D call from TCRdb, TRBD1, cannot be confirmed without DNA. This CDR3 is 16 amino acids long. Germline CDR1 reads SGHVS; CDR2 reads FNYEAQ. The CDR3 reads CASSLSGGQFNQPQHF.

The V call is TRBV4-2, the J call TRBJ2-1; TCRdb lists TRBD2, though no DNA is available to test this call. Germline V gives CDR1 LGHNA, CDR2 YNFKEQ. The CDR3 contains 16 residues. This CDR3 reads CASSPTTLDFSFEQFF.

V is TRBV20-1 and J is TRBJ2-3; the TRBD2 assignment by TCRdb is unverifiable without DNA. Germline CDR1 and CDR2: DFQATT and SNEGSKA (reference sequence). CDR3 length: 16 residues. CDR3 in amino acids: CSARRGIAGAADTQYF.

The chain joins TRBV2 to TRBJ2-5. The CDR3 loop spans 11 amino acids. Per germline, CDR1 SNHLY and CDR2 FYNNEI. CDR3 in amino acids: CASSDLETQYF.

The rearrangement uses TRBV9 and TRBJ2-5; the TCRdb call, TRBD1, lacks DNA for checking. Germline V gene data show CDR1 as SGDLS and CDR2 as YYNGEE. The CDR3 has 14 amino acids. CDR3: CASSEKMGGETQYF.

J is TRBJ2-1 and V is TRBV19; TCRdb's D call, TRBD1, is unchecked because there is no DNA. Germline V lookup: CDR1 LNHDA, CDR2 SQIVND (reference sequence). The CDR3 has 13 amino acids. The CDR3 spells CASWDRESVEQFF. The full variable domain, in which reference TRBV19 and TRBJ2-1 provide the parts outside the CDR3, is DGGITQSPKYLFRKEGQNVTLSCEQNLNHDAMYWYRQDPGQGLRLIYYSQIVNDFQKGDIAEGYSVSREKKESFPLTVTSAQKNPTAFYLCASWDRESVEQFFGPGTRLTVL.

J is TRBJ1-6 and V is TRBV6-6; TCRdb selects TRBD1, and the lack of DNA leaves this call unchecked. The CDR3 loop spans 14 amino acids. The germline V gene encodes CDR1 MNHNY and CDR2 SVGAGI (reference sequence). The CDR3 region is CASSYDRVNSPLHF.